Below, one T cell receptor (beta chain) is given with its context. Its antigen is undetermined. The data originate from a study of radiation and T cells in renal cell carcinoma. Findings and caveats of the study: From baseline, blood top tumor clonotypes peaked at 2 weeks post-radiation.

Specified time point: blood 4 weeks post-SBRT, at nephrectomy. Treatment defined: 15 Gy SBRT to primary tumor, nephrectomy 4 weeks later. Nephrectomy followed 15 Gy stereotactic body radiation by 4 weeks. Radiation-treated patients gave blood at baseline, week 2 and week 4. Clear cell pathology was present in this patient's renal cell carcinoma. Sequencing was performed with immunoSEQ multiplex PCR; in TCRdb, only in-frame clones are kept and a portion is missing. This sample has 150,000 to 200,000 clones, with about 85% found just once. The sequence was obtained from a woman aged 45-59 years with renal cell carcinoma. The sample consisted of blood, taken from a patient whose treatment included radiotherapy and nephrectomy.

The CDR3 region has the DNA TGTGCCAACCCCCCCGGGGGTCGAGGTGTCTATGGCTACACCTTC. This codes for CANPPGGRGVYGYTF. The chain is built from TRBV9 and TRBJ1-2; D might be TRBD1 (5 bases). Germline V lookup: CDR1 SGDLS, CDR2 YYNGEE. Trimming stripped 9 bases from V and 4 bases from J, with 22 bases between. The CDR3 covers 15 residues.